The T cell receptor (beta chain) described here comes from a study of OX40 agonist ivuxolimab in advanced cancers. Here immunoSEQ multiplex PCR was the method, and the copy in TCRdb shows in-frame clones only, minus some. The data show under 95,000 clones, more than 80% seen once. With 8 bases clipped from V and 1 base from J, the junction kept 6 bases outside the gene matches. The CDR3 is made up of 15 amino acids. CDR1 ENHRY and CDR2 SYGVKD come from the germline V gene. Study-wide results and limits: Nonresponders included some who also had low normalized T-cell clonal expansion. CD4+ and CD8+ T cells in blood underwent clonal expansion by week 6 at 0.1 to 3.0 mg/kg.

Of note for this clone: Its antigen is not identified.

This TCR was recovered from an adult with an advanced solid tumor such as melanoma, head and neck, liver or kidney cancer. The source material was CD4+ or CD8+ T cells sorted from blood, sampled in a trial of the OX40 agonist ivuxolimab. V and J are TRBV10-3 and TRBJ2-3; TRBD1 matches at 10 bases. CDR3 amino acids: CAIGSGTGGTDTQYF. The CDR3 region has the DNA TGTGCCATCGGATCCGGGACAGGGGGCACAGATACGCAGTATTTT.